This T cell receptor beta chain was sequenced in a study of T cell repertoires in cytomegalovirus infection. Study at large: Recently identified HLA-C-restricted CMV epitopes and well-studied HLA-B-restricted CMV epitopes were used by the study. Public signatures in TCR beta pointed to CMV infection and matching HLA type. Points from the study as a whole: Summed public TCR beta family frequency identified CMV carriers bearing the relevant HLA.

TCRdb reprocessed the reads via MiXCR and lists one record per CDR3 protein. The sample lists fewer than 650,000 distinct CDR3 sequences, roughly 42% occurring once. As regards this clonotype: No antigen is known for it.

V was clipped by 5 bases and J by 2 bases, with 14 bases between them. CDR1 is DFQATT and CDR2 is SNEGSKA in the germline V gene (reference sequence). CDR3 length equals 14 residues. Material: cultured PBMCs, obtained from culture after CMV antigen stimulation. The source of this sequence is a human donor in good health (CMV status not recorded). Some clones in this sample may be carry-over from other donors' samples. The V call is TRBV20-1, the J call TRBJ2-3, with a tentative D call TRBD2 (6 bases). CDR3 protein: CSARTGDSTDTQYF. In nucleotides, the CDR3 is TGCAGTGCTCGCACGGGGGATTCCACAGATACGCAGTATTTT.